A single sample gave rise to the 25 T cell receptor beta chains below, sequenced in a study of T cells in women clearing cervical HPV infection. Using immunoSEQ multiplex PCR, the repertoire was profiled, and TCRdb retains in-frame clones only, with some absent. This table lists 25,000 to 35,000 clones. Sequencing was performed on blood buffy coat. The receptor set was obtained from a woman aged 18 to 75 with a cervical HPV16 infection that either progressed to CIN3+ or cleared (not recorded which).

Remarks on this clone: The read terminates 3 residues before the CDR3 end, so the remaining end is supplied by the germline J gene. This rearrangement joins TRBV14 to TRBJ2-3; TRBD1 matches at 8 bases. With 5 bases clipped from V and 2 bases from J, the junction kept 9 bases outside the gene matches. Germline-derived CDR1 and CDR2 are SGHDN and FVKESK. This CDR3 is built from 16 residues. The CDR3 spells CASSSTTGAVTDTQYF. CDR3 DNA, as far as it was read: TGTGCCAGCAGCTCAACGACAGGGGCCGTCACAGATACG.

CDR3 DNA (partial): TGTGCCAGCAGTGATTGGAGGGGCGTACCGGGTTACGAG. It specifies CASSDWRGVPGYE. The entire CDR3 protein reads CASSDWRGVPGYEQYF. The genes are TRBV6-1 and TRBJ2-7; the D gene is possibly TRBD2 (6 bases). The read ends 3 residues shy of where the CDR3 ends; the end is completed using the germline J gene. Per the germline V gene, CDR1 is MNHNS and CDR2 is SASEGT. The V end lost 3 bases, the J end lost 4 bases, and 19 bases lay between the germline ends. The CDR3 is made up of 16 amino acids.

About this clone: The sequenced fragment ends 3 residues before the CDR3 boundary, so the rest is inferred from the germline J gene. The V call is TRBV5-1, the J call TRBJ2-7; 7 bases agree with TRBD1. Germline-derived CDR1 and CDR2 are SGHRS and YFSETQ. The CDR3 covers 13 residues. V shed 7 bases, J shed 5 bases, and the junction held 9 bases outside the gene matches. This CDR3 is CASGSDRAHEQYF. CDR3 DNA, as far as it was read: TGCGCCAGCGGTTCCGACAGGGCCCACGAG. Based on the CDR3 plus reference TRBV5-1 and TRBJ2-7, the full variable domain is KAGVTQTPRYLIKTRGQQVTLSCSPISGHRSVSWYQQTPGQGLQFLFEYFSETQRNKGNFPGRFSGRQFSNSRSEMNVSTLELGDSALYLCASGSDRAHEQYFGPGTRLTVT.

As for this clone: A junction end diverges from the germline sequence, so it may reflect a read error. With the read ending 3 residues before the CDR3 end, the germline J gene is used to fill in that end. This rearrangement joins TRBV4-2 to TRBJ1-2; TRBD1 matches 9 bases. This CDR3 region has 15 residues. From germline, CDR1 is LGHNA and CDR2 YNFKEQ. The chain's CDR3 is CASSQEWGTGRGYTF. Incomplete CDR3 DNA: TGCGCCAGCAGCCAAGAATGGGGGACAGGGAGAGGC.

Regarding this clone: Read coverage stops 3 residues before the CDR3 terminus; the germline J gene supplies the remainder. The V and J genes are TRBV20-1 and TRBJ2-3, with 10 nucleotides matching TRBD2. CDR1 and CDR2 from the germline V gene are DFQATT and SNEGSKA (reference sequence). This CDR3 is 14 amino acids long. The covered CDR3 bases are TGCAGTGCTAGAGTCCTAGCGGGGGATGGGACG. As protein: CSARVLAGDGT. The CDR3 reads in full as CSARVLAGDGTQYF.

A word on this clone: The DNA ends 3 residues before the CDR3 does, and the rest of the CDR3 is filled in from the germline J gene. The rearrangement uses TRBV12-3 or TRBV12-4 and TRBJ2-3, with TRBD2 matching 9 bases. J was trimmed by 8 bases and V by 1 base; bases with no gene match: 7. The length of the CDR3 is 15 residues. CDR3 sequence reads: CASSLVSGSISTQYF. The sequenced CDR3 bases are TGTGCCAGCAGTTTAGTTAGCGGGAGTATTTCTACG.

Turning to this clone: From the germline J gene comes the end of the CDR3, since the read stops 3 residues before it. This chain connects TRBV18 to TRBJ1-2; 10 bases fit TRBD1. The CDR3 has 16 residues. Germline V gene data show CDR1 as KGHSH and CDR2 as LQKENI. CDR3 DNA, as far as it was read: TGTGCCAGCTCACCAGGGACAGGGGCCAGCTACAATGAC. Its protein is CASSPGTGASYND. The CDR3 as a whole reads CASSPGTGASYNDYTF.

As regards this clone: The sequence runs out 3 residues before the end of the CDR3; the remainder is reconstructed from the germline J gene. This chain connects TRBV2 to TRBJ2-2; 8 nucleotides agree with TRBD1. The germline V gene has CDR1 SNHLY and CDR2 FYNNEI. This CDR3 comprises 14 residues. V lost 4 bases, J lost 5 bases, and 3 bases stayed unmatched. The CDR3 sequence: CASSGTGWTGELFF. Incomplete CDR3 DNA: TGTGCCAGCAGTGGGACAGGGTGGACCGGGGAG. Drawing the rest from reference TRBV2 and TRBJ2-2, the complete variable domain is EPEVTQTPSHQVTQMGQEVILRCVPISNHLYFYWYRQILGQKVEFLVSFYNNEISEKSEIFDDQFSVERPDGSNFTLKIRSTKLEDSAMYFCASSGTGWTGELFFGEGSRLTVL.

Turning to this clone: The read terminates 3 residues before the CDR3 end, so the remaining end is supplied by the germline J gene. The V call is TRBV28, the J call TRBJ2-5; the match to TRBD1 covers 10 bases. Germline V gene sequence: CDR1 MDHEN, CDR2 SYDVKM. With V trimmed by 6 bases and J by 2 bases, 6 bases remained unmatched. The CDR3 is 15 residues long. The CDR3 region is CASSIPGQGQETQYF. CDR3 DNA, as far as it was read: TGTGCCAGCAGCATACCGGGACAGGGGCAAGAGACC. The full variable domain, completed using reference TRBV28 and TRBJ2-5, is DVKVTQSSRYLVKRTGEKVFLECVQDMDHENMFWYRQDPGLGLRLIYFSYDVKMKEKGDIPEGYSVSREKKERFSLILESASTNQTSMYLCASSIPGQGQETQYFGPGTRLLVL.

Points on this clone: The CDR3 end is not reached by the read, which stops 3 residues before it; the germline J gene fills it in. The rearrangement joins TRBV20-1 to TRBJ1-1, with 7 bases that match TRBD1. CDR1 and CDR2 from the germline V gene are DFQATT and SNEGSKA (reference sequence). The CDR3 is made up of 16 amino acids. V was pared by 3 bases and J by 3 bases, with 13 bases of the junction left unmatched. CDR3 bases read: TGCAGTGCTAGCTTCTTTGGTAGGGGGCAGGACACTGAA. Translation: CSASFFGRGQDTE. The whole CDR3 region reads CSASFFGRGQDTEAFF.

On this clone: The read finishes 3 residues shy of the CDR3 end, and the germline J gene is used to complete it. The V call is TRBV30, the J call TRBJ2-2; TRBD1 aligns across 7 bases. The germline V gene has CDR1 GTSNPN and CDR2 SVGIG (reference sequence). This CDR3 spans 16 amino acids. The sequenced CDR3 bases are TGTGCCTGGAGTCAGCCCAAAACCGGGACAGCCGAAAAG. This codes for CAWSQPKTGTAEK. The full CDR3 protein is CAWSQPKTGTAEKLFF.

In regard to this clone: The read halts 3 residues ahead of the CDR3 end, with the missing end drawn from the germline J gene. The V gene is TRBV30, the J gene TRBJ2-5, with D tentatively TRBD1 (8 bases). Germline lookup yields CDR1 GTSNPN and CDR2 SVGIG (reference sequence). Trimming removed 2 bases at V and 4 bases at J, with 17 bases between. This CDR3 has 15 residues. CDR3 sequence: CAWSRYRGGGETQYF. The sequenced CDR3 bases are TGTGCCTGGAGTCGATACAGGGGGGGAGGAGAGACC.

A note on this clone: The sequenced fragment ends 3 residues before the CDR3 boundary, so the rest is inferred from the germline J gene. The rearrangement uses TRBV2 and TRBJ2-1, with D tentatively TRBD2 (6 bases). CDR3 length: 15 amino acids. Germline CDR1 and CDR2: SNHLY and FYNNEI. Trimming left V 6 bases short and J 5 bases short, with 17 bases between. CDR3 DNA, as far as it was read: TGTGCCAGCAGGTCGACTAGAGAGGTAAACAATGAG. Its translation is CASRSTREVNNE. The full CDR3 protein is CASRSTREVNNEQFF.

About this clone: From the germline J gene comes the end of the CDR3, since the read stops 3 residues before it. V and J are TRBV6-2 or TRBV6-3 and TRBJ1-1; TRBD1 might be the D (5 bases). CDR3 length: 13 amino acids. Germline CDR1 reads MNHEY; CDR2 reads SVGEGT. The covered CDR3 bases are TGTGCCAGCAGGCTGGGGCCCCTTCTTGGA. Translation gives CASRLGPLLG. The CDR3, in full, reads CASRLGPLLGAFF.

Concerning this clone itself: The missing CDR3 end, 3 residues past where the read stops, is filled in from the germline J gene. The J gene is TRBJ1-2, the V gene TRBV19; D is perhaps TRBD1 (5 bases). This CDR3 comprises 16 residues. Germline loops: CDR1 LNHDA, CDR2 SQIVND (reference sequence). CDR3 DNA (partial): TGTGCCAGTAGTGTTTCCCACTCGGGACTAGGCTACGAC. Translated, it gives CASSVSHSGLGYD. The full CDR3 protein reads CASSVSHSGLGYDYTF.

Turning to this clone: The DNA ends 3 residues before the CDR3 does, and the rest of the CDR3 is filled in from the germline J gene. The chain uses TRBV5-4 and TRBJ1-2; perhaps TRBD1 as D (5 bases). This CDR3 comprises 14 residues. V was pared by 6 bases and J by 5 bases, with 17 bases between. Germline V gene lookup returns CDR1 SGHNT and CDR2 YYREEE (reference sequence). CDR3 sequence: CASNPGQGGYGYTF. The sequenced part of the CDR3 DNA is TGTGCCAGCAACCCGGGTCAGGGAGGTTATGGC.

Partial CDR3 DNA: TGTGCCAGCAGTGAATTGGGACACCAAAATGGAGATACG. Translated: CASSELGHQNGDT. The whole CDR3 protein is CASSELGHQNGDTQYF. The chain couples TRBV6-1 to TRBJ2-3; D might be TRBD1 (6 bases). The read comes to an end 3 residues before the CDR3 does, leaving the germline J gene to fill in the end. Germline values: CDR1 MNHNS, CDR2 SASEGT. The CDR3 covers 16 residues. The V end was cut by 2 bases, the J end by 5 bases, with 17 bases between.

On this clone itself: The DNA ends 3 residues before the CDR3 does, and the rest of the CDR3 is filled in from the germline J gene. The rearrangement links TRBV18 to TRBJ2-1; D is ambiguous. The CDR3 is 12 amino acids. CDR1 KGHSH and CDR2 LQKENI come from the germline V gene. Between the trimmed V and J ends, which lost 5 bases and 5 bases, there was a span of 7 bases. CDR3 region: CASSSRDNEQFF. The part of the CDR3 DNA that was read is TGTGCCAGCTCATCAAGGGACAATGAG.

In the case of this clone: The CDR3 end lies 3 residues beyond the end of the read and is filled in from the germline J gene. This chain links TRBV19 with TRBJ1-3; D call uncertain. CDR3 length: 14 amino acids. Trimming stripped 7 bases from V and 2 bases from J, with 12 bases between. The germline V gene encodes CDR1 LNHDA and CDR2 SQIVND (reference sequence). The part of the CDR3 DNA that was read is TGTGCCAGTAAATGGGTCGGGGCTGGAAACACC. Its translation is CASKWVGAGNT. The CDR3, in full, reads CASKWVGAGNTIYF. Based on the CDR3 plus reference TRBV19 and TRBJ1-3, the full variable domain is DGGITQSPKYLFRKEGQNVTLSCEQNLNHDAMYWYRQDPGQGLRLIYYSQIVNDFQKGDIAEGYSVSREKKESFPLTVTSAQKNPTAFYLCASKWVGAGNTIYFGEGSWLTVV.

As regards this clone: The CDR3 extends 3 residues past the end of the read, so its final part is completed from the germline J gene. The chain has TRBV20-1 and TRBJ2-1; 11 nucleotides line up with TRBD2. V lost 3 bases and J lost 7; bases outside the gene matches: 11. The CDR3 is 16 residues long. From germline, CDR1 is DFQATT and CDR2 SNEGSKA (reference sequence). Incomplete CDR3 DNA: TGCAGTGCTAGTGGGCGACTAGCGGGATTGTTAAATGAG. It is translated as CSASGRLAGLLNE. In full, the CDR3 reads CSASGRLAGLLNEQFF.

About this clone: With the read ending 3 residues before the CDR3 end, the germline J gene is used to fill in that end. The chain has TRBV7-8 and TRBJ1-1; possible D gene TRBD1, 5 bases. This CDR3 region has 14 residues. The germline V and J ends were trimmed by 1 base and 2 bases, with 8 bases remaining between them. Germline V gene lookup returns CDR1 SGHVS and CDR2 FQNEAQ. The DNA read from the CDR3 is TGTGCCAGCAGCTTAGTGGGGGGAAACACTGAA. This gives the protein CASSLVGGNTE. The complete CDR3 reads CASSLVGGNTEAFF.

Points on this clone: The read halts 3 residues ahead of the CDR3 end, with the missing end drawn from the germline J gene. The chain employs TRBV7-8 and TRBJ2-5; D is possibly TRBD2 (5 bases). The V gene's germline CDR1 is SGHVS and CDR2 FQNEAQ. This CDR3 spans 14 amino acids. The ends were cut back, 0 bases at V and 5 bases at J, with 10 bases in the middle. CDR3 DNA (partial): TGTGCCAGCAGCTTAGCGTCTAGCCGGGAGACC. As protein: CASSLASSRET. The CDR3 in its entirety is CASSLASSRETQYF. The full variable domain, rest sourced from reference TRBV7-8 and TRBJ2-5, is GAGVSQSPRYKVAKRGQDVALRCDPISGHVSLFWYQQALGQGPEFLTYFQNEAQLDKSGLPSDRFFAERPEGSVSTLKIQRTQQEDSAVYLCASSLASSRETQYFGPGTRLLVL.

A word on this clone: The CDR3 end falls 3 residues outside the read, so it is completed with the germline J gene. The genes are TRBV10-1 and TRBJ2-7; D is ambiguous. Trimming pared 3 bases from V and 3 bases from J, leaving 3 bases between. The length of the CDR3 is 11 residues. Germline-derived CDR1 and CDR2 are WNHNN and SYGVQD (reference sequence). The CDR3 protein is CASSEGYEQYF. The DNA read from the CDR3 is TGCGCCAGCAGTGAAGGCTACGAG.

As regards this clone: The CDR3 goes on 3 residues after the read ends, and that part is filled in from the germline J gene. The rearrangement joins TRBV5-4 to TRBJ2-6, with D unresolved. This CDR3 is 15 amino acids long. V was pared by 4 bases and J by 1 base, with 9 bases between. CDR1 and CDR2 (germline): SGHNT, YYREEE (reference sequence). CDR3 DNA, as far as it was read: TGTGCCAGCAGCGAGAGCTCATCTGGGGCCAACGTC. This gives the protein CASSESSSGANV. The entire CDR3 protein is CASSESSSGANVLTF.

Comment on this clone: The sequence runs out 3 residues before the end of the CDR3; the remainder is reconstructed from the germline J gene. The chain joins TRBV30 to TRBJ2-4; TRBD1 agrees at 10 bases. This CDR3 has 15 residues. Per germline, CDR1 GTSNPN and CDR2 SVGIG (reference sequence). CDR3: CAWTSPWTGGYGQYF. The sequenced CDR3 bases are TGTGCCTGGACCTCTCCTTGGACAGGGGGTTATGGT.